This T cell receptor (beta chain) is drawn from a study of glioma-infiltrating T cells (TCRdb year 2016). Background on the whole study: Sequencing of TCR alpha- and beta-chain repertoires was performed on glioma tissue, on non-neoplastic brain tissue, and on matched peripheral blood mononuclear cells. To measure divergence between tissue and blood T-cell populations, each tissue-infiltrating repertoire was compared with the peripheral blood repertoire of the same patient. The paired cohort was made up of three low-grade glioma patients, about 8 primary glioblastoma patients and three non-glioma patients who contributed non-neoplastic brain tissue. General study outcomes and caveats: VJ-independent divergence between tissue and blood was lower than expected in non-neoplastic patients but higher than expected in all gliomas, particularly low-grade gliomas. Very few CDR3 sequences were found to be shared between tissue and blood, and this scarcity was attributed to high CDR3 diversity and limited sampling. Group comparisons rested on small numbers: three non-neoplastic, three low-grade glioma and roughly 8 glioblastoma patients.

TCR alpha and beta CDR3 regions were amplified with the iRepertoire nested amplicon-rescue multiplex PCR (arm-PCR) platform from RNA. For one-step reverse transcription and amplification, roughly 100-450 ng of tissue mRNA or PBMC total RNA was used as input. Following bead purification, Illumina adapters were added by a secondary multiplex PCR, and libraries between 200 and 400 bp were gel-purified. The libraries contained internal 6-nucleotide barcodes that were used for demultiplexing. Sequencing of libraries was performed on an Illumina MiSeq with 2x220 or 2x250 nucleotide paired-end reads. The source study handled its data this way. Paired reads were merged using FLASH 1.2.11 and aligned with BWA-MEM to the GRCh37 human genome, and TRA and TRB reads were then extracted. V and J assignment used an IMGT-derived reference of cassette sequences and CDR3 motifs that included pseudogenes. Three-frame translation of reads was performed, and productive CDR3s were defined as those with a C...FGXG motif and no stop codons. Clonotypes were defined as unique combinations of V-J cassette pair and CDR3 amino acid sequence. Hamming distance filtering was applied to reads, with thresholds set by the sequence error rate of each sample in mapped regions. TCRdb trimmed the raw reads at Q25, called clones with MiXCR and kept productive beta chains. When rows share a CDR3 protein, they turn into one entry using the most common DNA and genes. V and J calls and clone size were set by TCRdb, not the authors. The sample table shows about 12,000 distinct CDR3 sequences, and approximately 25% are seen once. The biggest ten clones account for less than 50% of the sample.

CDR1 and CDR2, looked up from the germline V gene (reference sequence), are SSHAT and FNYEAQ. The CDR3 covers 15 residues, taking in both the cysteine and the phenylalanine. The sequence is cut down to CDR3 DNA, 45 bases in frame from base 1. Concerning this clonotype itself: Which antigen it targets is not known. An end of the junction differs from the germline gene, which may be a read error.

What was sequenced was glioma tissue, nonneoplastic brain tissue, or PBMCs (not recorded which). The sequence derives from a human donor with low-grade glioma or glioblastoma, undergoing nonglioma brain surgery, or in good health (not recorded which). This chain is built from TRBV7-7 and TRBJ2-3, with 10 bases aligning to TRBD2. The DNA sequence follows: TGTGCTAGCAGCTCTCTAGCGGGAGAAATTGGAACGCAGTATTTT. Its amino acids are CASSSLAGEIGTQYF.